What follows is one TCR beta chain and its context. This sample stems from a study of blood T cell repertoires in COVID-19. The overall study: Both acute and convalescent COVID-19 samples were obtained from the United States, Italy and Spain. T cells, B-cell-depleted T cells, or PBMCs supplied cDNA or gDNA.

Per the original methods: Amplified reference gene primers provided the basis for estimating nucleated cell counts. This table comes from immunoSEQ multiplex PCR, and its TCRdb copy is limited to in-frame clones, with some not included. V and J calls and clone size are those listed in that table; D and trimming were worked out from the DNA. This sample has 160,000 or so clones, with around nine tenths found just once. The germline gives CDR1 MGHRA, CDR2 YSYEKL. The J segment lost 7 bases and the V segment lost 3 bases, leaving 6 bases of the junction unmatched. CDR3 length: 14 residues. The sample was peripheral blood. This receptor was obtained from a woman in her 70s with acute or convalescent COVID-19. This chain uses TRBV4-1 with TRBJ1-2; 9 bases match TRBD1. CDR3 nucleotide sequence: TGCGCCAGCAGCCAGGCCGACAGGGGGGGTGGCTACACCTTC. The encoded protein is CASSQADRGGGYTF.